The entry below gives a single T cell receptor beta chain sequence along with its context. TCRdb reprocessed the 5' RACE reads, with one entry per CDR3 protein and no DNA. The sample table includes about 460,000 distinct CDR3 sequences. These data come from a study of T cells expressing NK-cell markers. The CDR3 is 14 residues long. The receptor's source is a woman aged 45-59 years in good health. The V call is TRBV12-3 or TRBV12-4, the J call TRBJ1-2. Sequences were obtained from blood T cells: a sorted CD56 or NKG2C T cell subset, CD4+ or CD8+ T cells, or bulk PBMC T cells (not recorded which). This CDR3 is CASSPRGREGATTF.